This TCR beta chain was retrieved from a study of T cells in localized non-small cell lung cancer. CDR1 and CDR2 (germline): MGHRA, YSYEKL. The CDR3 contains 13 residues. The V end was cut by 2 bases, the J end by 4 bases, with 6 bases between. Study-wide findings and caveats: Appearance in adjacent lung was seen for a median around 60 of the top 100 tumor clones.

Libraries were prepared by immunoSEQ multiplex PCR; TCRdb keeps only in-frame clonotypes and omits some of them. This sample has approximately 5,000 clones, with approximately 82% found just once. Comments on this clone: The antigen is undetermined.

The gene calls are TRBV4-1 and TRBJ2-1, with D unclear. Sequences were derived from peripheral blood mononuclear cells, sampled before any cancer treatment. The receptor was derived from a female donor at least 60 years old with stage II lung adenocarcinoma. For the CDR3, the DNA is TGCGCCAGCAGCCAAAGGGTTTACAATGAGCAGTTCTTC. Translating it yields CASSQRVYNEQFF.